Listed here are 31 T cell receptor beta chains from one sample, sequenced in a study of blood T cell repertoires in COVID-19 (dated by TCRdb to 2020 to 2021). Receptor amplification or capture employed the immunoSEQ multiplex PCR assay. This is the immuneACCESS table as TCRdb keeps it, with only in-frame sequences that have V and J called. A part of the clones is gone; compared with another copy, unresolved V genes explain less than half, and the rest is unexplained. The sample table records 65,000 to 90,000 clones; approximately 90% of these occur just once. The ten largest clones take up 6.5% to 8.5% of the sample. The sequenced sample consisted of peripheral blood. Every receptor here comes from a man between 25 and 39 years old with acute or convalescent COVID-19.

This rearrangement joins TRBV7-9 to TRBJ1-3, with 9 bases lining up with TRBD1. The CDR3 is made up of 15 amino acids. Germline V CDR1 and CDR2: SEHNR, FQNEAQ (reference sequence). After removal of 5 bases from V and 6 bases from J, the junction contained 8 bases not matched to a gene. In DNA form, the CDR3 reads TGTGCCAGCAGCCCATTGGGACAGGGCATAAACACCATATATTTT. Its protein product is CASSPLGQGINTIYF.

The chain employs TRBV5-6 and TRBJ1-1; the D is unclear. V lost 3 bases to trimming and J lost 4 bases, with 10 bases between them. The CDR3 runs 13 residues. Per germline, CDR1 SGHDT and CDR2 YYEEEE. CDR3 in amino acids: CASSSRGSTEAFF. As DNA, the CDR3 is TGTGCCAGCAGCTCCCGAGGGTCCACTGAAGCTTTCTTT.

The CDR3 here is CASSREGAGELFF. In DNA form, the CDR3 reads TGCGCCAGCAGCCGGGAGGGGGCCGGGGAGCTGTTTTTT. The chain recombines TRBV5-1 with TRBJ2-2, with 8 bases fitting TRBD2. The length of the CDR3 is 13 residues. V shed 4 bases, J shed 6 bases, and the junction held 2 bases outside the gene matches. Per germline, CDR1 SGHRS and CDR2 YFSETQ.

This clone occurred once. The CDR3 sequence is CASSLMFSAETGTSEFNEQFF. Here the CDR3 DNA reads TGTGCCAGCAGTTTAATGTTTTCAGCGGAGACCGGGACAAGCGAGTTCAATGAGCAGTTCTTC. This chain joins TRBV28 and TRBJ2-1, with D possibly being TRBD1 (6 bases). Trimming shortened V by 2 bases and J by 6 bases, and 32 bases separated the two germline ends. Germline V gene data show CDR1 as MDHEN and CDR2 as SYDVKM. This CDR3 contains 21 residues.

The chain links TRBV5-1 to TRBJ1-2; D might be TRBD1 (5 bases). V was clipped by 5 bases and J by 4 bases, with 12 bases between them. CDR1 is SGHRS and CDR2 is YFSETQ in the germline V gene. The CDR3 has 13 residues. CDR3: CASRGELVYGYTF. In DNA, the CDR3 is TGCGCCAGCAGAGGGGAATTGGTCTATGGCTACACCTTC.

This chain uses TRBV3-1 (or the pseudogene TRBV3-2) with TRBJ2-3; TRBD2 agrees at 11 bases. The CDR3 length is 19 residues. Germline-derived CDR1 and CDR2 are LGHDT and YNNKEL (reference sequence). The J segment lost 5 bases and the V segment lost 5 bases, leaving 18 bases of the junction unmatched. The CDR3 protein is CASSSTHLLAGVSIDTQYF. DNA for the CDR3: TGTGCCAGCAGCTCTACCCACCTACTAGCGGGAGTATCGATAGATACGCAGTATTTT.

This chain connects TRBV3-1 (or the pseudogene TRBV3-2) to TRBJ2-3, with TRBD2 identical over 8 bases. Germline values: CDR1 LGHDT, CDR2 YNNKEL (reference sequence). V lost 1 base and J lost 2; bases outside the gene matches: 5. The CDR3 is made up of 16 amino acids. CDR3 protein: CASSQAGTRYTDTQYF. In nucleotides, the CDR3 is TGTGCCAGCAGCCAAGCCGGGACTAGATACACAGATACGCAGTATTTT.

The gene calls are TRBV6-1 and TRBJ1-1, with 7 bases that match TRBD1. V was clipped by 6 bases and J by 6 bases; unmatched bases: 10. CDR3 length equals 14 residues. Germline V gene sequence: CDR1 MNHNS, CDR2 SASEGT. In nucleotides, the CDR3 is TGTGCCAGCAGCGACAGGGTTGGTTCGGCTGAAGCTTTCTTT. It encodes CASSDRVGSAEAFF.

V is TRBV19 and J is TRBJ1-2; possible D gene TRBD1, 5 bases. Trimming removed 8 bases at V and 5 bases at J, with 15 bases between. CDR3 size: 13 residues. Germline values: CDR1 LNHDA, CDR2 SQIVND (reference sequence). CDR3 in DNA: TGTGCCAGTTACCCAACAGGCTCGTATGGCTACACCTTC. This translates into CASYPTGSYGYTF.

The chain is built from TRBV7-8 and TRBJ2-3, with 10 positions matching TRBD2. J gave up 4 bases and V 4 bases, and 8 bases lay outside the gene matches. The V gene's germline CDR1 is SGHVS and CDR2 FQNEAQ. The CDR3 totals 16 residues. The CDR3 loop is CASSSRASGSPDTQYF. The CDR3 nucleotides are TGTGCCAGCAGCTCTAGGGCTAGCGGGAGCCCAGATACGCAGTATTTT.

The chain employs TRBV7-9 and TRBJ1-4; possible D gene TRBD1, 6 bases. The ends were cut back, 5 bases at V and 6 bases at J, with 16 bases in the middle. CDR1 and CDR2 (germline): SEHNR, FQNEAQ (reference sequence). This CDR3 contains 15 residues. The CDR3 coding sequence is TGTGCCAGCAGCGTCGCACAGGGTAATCATGAAAAACTGTTTTTT. Its translation is CASSVAQGNHEKLFF.

J is TRBJ2-1 and V is TRBV5-1; TRBD1 is a possible D gene (6 bases). The CDR3 sequence is 12 residues long. V lost 3 bases and J lost 10, with 11 bases in between. The germline V gene encodes CDR1 SGHRS and CDR2 YFSETQ. CDR3 residues: CASSSQGGEQFF. As DNA, the CDR3 is TGCGCCAGCAGCTCACAGGGTGGGGAGCAGTTCTTC.

The genes are TRBV28 and TRBJ1-2; TRBD1 matches at 7 bases. V shed 3 bases, J shed 5 bases, and the junction held 0 bases outside the gene matches. This CDR3 is built from 12 residues. CDR1 is MDHEN, CDR2 SYDVKM, per germline. Here the CDR3 DNA reads TGTGCCAGCAGTTTGACAGGGTATGGCTACACCTTC. Its translation: CASSLTGYGYTF.

This chain links TRBV24-1 with TRBJ2-3; TRBD2 matches at 9 bases. The germline V gene encodes CDR1 KGHDR and CDR2 SFDVKD. The CDR3 consists of 14 residues. V was pared by 8 bases and J by 4 bases, with 6 bases of the junction left unmatched. Here the CDR3 DNA reads TGTGCCACCATGGGGGGACTAGCACCAGATACGCAGTATTTT. Protein sequence: CATMGGLAPDTQYF.

This rearrangement joins TRBV5-1 to TRBJ2-1; the match to TRBD2 covers 7 bases. V lost 0 bases to trimming and J lost 9 bases; unmatched junction nucleotides: 3. CDR1 is SGHRS, CDR2 YFSETQ, per germline. The CDR3 spans 13 residues. As DNA, the CDR3 is TGCGCCAGCAGCTTGGGGACTAGTAGTGAGCAGTTCTTC. Translated: CASSLGTSSEQFF.

The chain couples TRBV9 to TRBJ2-3, with 10 positions matching TRBD2. The CDR3 has 15 residues. The germline V gene has CDR1 SGDLS and CDR2 YYNGEE. J gave up 1 base and V 3 bases, and 2 bases lay outside the gene matches. Here the CDR3 DNA reads TGTGCCAGCAGCGCTAGCGGGAGACGCACAGATACGCAGTATTTT. Its translation is CASSASGRRTDTQYF. The whole variable domain, remainder taken from reference TRBV9 and TRBJ2-3, is DSGVTQTPKHLITATGQRVTLRCSPRSGDLSVYWYQQSLDQGLQFLIQYYNGEERAKGNILERFSAQQFPDLHSELNLSSLELGDSALYFCASSASGRRTDTQYFGPGTRLTVL.

The J gene is TRBJ2-1, the V gene TRBV13; D perhaps matches TRBD2 (5 bases). Trimming cost V 11 bases and J 10 bases, with 15 bases left between them. Germline-derived CDR1 and CDR2 are PRHDT and FYEKMQ (reference sequence). This CDR3 contains 11 residues. The CDR3 DNA sequence: TGTGCCCCACCGGGAAAGTGCGAGCAGTTCTTC. Protein product: CAPPGKCEQFF.

The genes are TRBV6-6 and TRBJ1-3; no firm D call. Trimming left V 6 bases short and J 0 bases short, with 9 bases between. The CDR3 is made up of 14 amino acids. Germline CDR1 reads MNHNY; CDR2 reads SVGAGI (reference sequence). CDR3 in DNA: TGTGCCAGCAGCACAGCAGCCTCTGGAAACACCATATATTTT. Translating it yields CASSTAASGNTIYF.

The V and J genes are TRBV6-5 and TRBJ2-3; 14 positions match TRBD2. From germline, CDR1 is MNHEY and CDR2 SVGAGI. This CDR3 has 15 amino acids. V dropped 5 bases and J dropped 4; count of bases not matched to a gene: 2. The CDR3 nucleotides are TGTGCCAGCAGTAAGGGACTAGCGGGGGCAGATACGCAGTATTTT. It is translated as CASSKGLAGADTQYF.

The rearrangement links TRBV28 to TRBJ2-7; the D gene is possibly TRBD2 (6 bases). The CDR3 has 11 amino acids. V was pared by 6 bases and J by 12 bases, with 15 bases between. Germline V CDR1 and CDR2: MDHEN, SYDVKM. DNA of the CDR3: TGTGCCAGCAGGGGACTTCTGGAATGGTACTTC. It yields the protein CASRGLLEWYF.

V is TRBV7-9 and J is TRBJ2-1; D perhaps matches TRBD1 (6 bases). This CDR3 contains 17 residues. The V gene lost 5 bases and the J gene lost 0 bases, with 17 bases spanning the gap. Per germline, CDR1 SEHNR and CDR2 FQNEAQ (reference sequence). CDR3 nucleotide sequence: TGTGCCAGCAGCCCTCCTAGACAGGATAGCTCCTACAATGAGCAGTTCTTC. Its protein product is CASSPPRQDSSYNEQFF.

The gene calls are TRBV29-1 and TRBJ1-1; D gene uncertain. V was cut by 4 bases and J by 0 bases, with 9 bases left in between. Looked up from germline, CDR1 is SQVTM and CDR2 is ANQGSEA. CDR3 length: 13 residues. As DNA, the CDR3 is TGCAGCGTTGTGGGCAGCTTGAACACTGAAGCTTTCTTT. Translation gives CSVVGSLNTEAFF.

V gene TRBV3-1 (or the pseudogene TRBV3-2) combines with J gene TRBJ1-3; the match to TRBD1 covers 9 bases. CDR1 is LGHDT, CDR2 YNNKEL, per germline (reference sequence). V lost 2 bases to trimming and J lost 0 bases; unmatched junction nucleotides: 2. The CDR3 sequence is 16 residues long. The CDR3 coding sequence is TGTGCCAGCAGCCAACCGGGACAGGGCTCTGGAAACACCATATATTTT. Its translation is CASSQPGQGSGNTIYF.

The chain joins TRBV6-5 to TRBJ1-1; a weak D match, TRBD1 (6 bases). Germline assignment: CDR1 MNHEY and CDR2 SVGAGI. Trimming removed 7 bases at V and 1 base at J, with 16 bases between. This CDR3 is 15 amino acids long. The CDR3 is CASNRRQGRNTEAFF. The CDR3 nucleotides read TGTGCCAGCAACCGACGCCAGGGGAGGAACACTGAAGCTTTCTTT.

V gene TRBV18 combines with J gene TRBJ2-1; 12 nucleotides align to TRBD2. J was trimmed by 7 bases and V by 2 bases; bases with no gene match: 6. This CDR3 contains 16 residues. Germline V lookup: CDR1 KGHSH, CDR2 LQKENI. The CDR3 protein is CASSPNGLAGSNEQFF. DNA of the CDR3: TGTGCCAGCTCACCAAACGGACTAGCGGGAAGTAATGAGCAGTTCTTC.

The chain links TRBV7-3 to TRBJ2-5; 10 bases match TRBD1. The length of the CDR3 is 14 residues. After removal of 3 bases from V and 4 bases from J, the junction contained 2 bases not matched to a gene. Germline CDR1 and CDR2: SGHTA and FQGTGA. CDR3 DNA sequence: TGTGCCAGCAGCTTGACAGGGGGCGGAGAGACCCAGTACTTC. This sequence encodes CASSLTGGGETQYF.

The chain links TRBV19 to TRBJ2-3; 10 bases align to TRBD1. Per germline, CDR1 LNHDA and CDR2 SQIVND (reference sequence). CDR3 length: 15 residues. J was trimmed by 6 bases and V by 5 bases; bases with no gene match: 8. Here the CDR3 DNA reads TGTGCCAGTAGTCACAAGGGACAGGGGCGCGATACGCAGTATTTT. This translates into CASSHKGQGRDTQYF. Filled out from reference TRBV19 and TRBJ2-3, the complete variable domain reads DGGITQSPKYLFRKEGQNVTLSCEQNLNHDAMYWYRQDPGQGLRLIYYSQIVNDFQKGDIAEGYSVSREKKESFPLTVTSAQKNPTAFYLCASSHKGQGRDTQYFGPGTRLTVL.

The CDR3 reads CAIDREISNQPQHF. The CDR3 bases are TGTGCCATTGACAGGGAGATTAGCAATCAGCCCCAGCATTTT. The chain couples TRBV19 to TRBJ1-5, with 7 bases fitting TRBD1. Germline trimming cut 10 bases from V and 0 bases from J; bases unmatched to any gene: 6. The CDR3 contains 14 residues. Germline V gene data show CDR1 as LNHDA and CDR2 as SQIVND (reference sequence).

V usage is TRBV2 and J usage is TRBJ2-3; 7 bases are shared with TRBD2. With 7 bases clipped from V and 5 bases from J, the junction kept 6 bases outside the gene matches. The CDR3 length is 13 residues. CDR1 SNHLY and CDR2 FYNNEI come from the germline V gene. DNA of the CDR3: TGTGCCAGCATTCAAGGGAGGGGAGATACGCAGTATTTT. It specifies CASIQGRGDTQYF.

This chain connects TRBV5-1 to TRBJ1-6; 7 bases line up with TRBD1. The germline CDR1 and CDR2 sequences are SGHRS and YFSETQ. The CDR3 length is 14 residues. J was trimmed by 6 bases and V by 7 bases; bases with no gene match: 7. The CDR3 reads CASGPGQPNSPLHF. The CDR3 DNA sequence: TGCGCCAGCGGGCCGGGACAGCCTAATTCACCCCTCCACTTT.

The rearrangement joins TRBV28 to TRBJ2-1; 10 bases fit TRBD2. There are 16 residues in the CDR3. J was trimmed by 2 bases and V by 4 bases; bases with no gene match: 5. The germline CDR1 and CDR2 sequences are MDHEN and SYDVKM. The CDR3 region is CASSSPLAGAYNEQFF. In DNA, the CDR3 is TGTGCCAGCAGTTCCCCGCTAGCGGGAGCCTACAATGAGCAGTTCTTC.